This is a list of T cell receptor beta chains from one sample in a study of blood T cells in healthy people across ages. MiXCR, run by TCRdb on the 5' RACE reads, gives a single entry per CDR3 protein. Among hundreds of thousands of distinct CDR3 sequences listed, 43% were seen once. Sequencing used blood. These receptors were obtained from a woman in her sixties or seventies in good health. The CDR3 runs from the conserved cysteine through the conserved F or W. Each record gives: clone size, D gene, J gene, CDR3 length, V gene, CDR3 protein, CDR3 DNA. The D gene is left open where the match is weak. Clone size is not always given. Where it is, it says once, few, many or a class for expanded clones.

-,-,TRBJ2-4,8,TRBV2,CATRDEYF,TGTGCCACGAGGGACGAGTACTTC
-,TRBD1,TRBJ1-2,13,TRBV27,CASSARQGGGYTF,TGTGCCAGCAGTGCAAGACAGGGAGGCGGCTACACCTTC
-,TRBD2,TRBJ2-3,17,TRBV27,CASSLASGGTFTDTQYF,TGTGCCAGCAGTTTGGCTAGCGGGGGGACTTTCACAGATACGCAGTATTTT
many,-,TRBJ2-7,14,TRBV29-1,CSVEASGRSYEQYF,TGCAGCGTCGAAGCCTCGGGACGAAGTTACGAGCAGTACTTC
many,-,TRBJ2-7,12,TRBV29-1,CSGKTPTYEQYF,TGCAGCGGGAAGACACCTACCTACGAGCAGTACTTC
-,-,TRBJ2-3,14,TRBV7-3,CASSAPSGSDTQYF,TGTGCCAGCAGCGCCCCGTCAGGCTCAGATACGCAGTATTTT
-,TRBD2,TRBJ2-3,17,TRBV10-3,CAISESKASGVTDTQYF,TGTGCCATCAGTGAGTCGAAGGCTAGCGGGGTGACAGATACGCAGTATTTT
-,TRBD2,TRBJ2-1,16,TRBV7-2,CASSLDSGRRRNEQFF,TGTGCCAGCAGCTTAGATAGCGGGAGAAGGCGCAATGAGCAGTTCTTC
-,-,TRBJ2-1,12,TRBV2,CASFEVNNEQFF,TGTGCCAGCTTCGAGGTTAACAATGAGCAGTTCTTC
-,-,TRBJ2-2,14,TRBV28,CASSFPASTGELFF,TGTGCCAGCAGTTTCCCGGCTAGCACCGGGGAGCTGTTTTTT
many,TRBD1,TRBJ2-7,15,TRBV14,CASSRRGQGIAEQYF,TGTGCCAGCAGCCGACGGGGACAGGGGATCGCCGAGCAGTACTTC
-,TRBD2,TRBJ2-5,19,TRBV15,CATSSALAGVKSWQETQYF,TGTGCCACCAGCAGTGCTCTAGCGGGAGTTAAAAGTTGGCAAGAGACCCAGTACTTC
-,TRBD1,TRBJ1-2,13,TRBV29-1,CSGKGAAHYGYTF,TGCAGCGGGAAGGGGGCCGCGCACTATGGCTACACCTTC
once,-,TRBJ2-1,11,TRBV7-2,CASSARTEQFF,TGTGCCAGCTCCGCTAGGACAGAGCAGTTCTTC
few,TRBD2,TRBJ2-5,17,TRBV12-3/TRBV12-4,CASSLASGGGALETQYF,TGTGCCAGCAGTTTGGCTAGCGGGGGGGGGGCGTTGGAGACCCAGTACTTC
few,-,TRBJ2-1,16,TRBV3-1,CASSQDLGGYYNEQFF,TGTGCCAGCAGCCAAGATCTGGGTGGGTACTACAATGAGCAGTTCTTC
many,-,TRBJ1-2,17,TRBV4-1,CASSPTTGTIANYGYTF,TGCGCCAGCAGCCCCACTACCGGGACAATCGCTAACTATGGCTACACCTTC
-,-,TRBJ2-3,19,TRBV6-5,CASSYTRTTGARGHDTQYF,TGTGCCAGCAGTTACACCCGAACCACGGGGGCTAGAGGGCACGATACGCAGTATTTT
few,TRBD1,TRBJ1-3,16,TRBV10-3,CAITRQGSHSGNTIYF,TGTGCCATCACCCGACAGGGCTCCCACTCTGGAAACACCATATATTTT
-,-,TRBJ2-5,17,TRBV9,CASSPPTISDGGETQYF,TGTGCCAGCAGCCCCCCCACAATTTCGGACGGCGGGGAGACCCAGTACTTC
few,TRBD1,TRBJ2-1,14,TRBV20-1,CSATWTGSYNGQFF,TGCAGTGCAACTTGGACAGGGTCCTACAATGGGCAGTTCTTC
-,-,TRBJ1-4,13,TRBV25-1,CASNRAQHEKLFF,TGTGCCAGCAACAGGGCACAGCATGAAAAACTGTTTTTT
few,-,TRBJ1-4,13,TRBV20-1,CSAADGPNEKLFF,TGCAGTGCTGCGGACGGCCCTAATGAAAAACTGTTTTTT
few,-,TRBJ2-1,16,TRBV7-2,CASSLGMVGSYNEQFF,TGTGCCAGCAGCTTAGGAATGGTGGGAAGCTACAATGAGCAGTTCTTC
-,TRBD1,TRBJ2-1,15,TRBV20-1,CKDRGRLRPYNEQFF,TGCAAGGACAGGGGGCGTCTGCGCCCCTACAATGAGCAGTTCTTC
many,TRBD2,TRBJ2-5,18,TRBV9,CASSQGTSGGASQETQYF,TGTGCCAGCAGTCAAGGAACTAGCGGGGGGGCGAGTCAAGAGACCCAGTACTTC
few,-,TRBJ1-2,13,TRBV28,CASSSHAEGGYTF,TGTGCCAGCAGTTCACACGCGGAGGGCGGCTACACCTTC
-,-,TRBJ2-3,14,TRBV2,CATRVGGYTDTQYF,TGTGCCACCCGGGTCGGGGGTTACACAGATACGCAGTATTTT
few,-,TRBJ2-6,15,TRBV5-1,CASSLMGAGANVLTF,TGCGCCAGCAGCCTTATGGGAGCGGGGGCCAACGTCCTGACTTTC
-,TRBD1,TRBJ1-1,14,TRBV5-6,CASSFGGQSIEAFF,TGTGCCAGCAGCTTTGGGGGACAGAGTATTGAAGCTTTCTTT
-,-,TRBJ1-6,16,TRBV20-1,CSARGGSSSYNSPLHF,TGCAGTGCTAGGGGGGGGTCGAGCTCCTATAATTCACCCCTCCACTTT
-,-,TRBJ1-2,16,TRBV5-6,CASSPVSQGANYGYTF,TGTGCCAGCAGCCCGGTGTCACAGGGTGCGAACTATGGCTACACCTTC
-,TRBD2,TRBJ2-1,13,TRBV6-5,CASSSGGRNEQFF,TGTGCCAGCAGTAGCGGGGGGAGGAATGAGCAGTTCTTC
few,-,TRBJ2-5,15,TRBV7-2,CASSQQGLHGETQYF,TGTGCCAGCAGCCAACAGGGACTCCATGGGGAGACCCAGTACTTC
-,-,TRBJ2-7,14,TRBV4-3,CASSRQEGYNEQYF,TGCGCCAGCAGTAGACAGGAGGGTTACAATGAGCAGTACTTC
-,-,TRBJ2-7,16,TRBV6-6,CASSSTQAGGTYEQYF,TGTGCCAGCAGTTCGACTCAAGCTGGGGGAACCTACGAGCAGTACTTC
-,TRBD1,TRBJ1-4,16,TRBV2,CASSVEGAMANEKLFF,TGTGCCAGCAGTGTCGAGGGGGCGATGGCTAATGAAAAACTGTTTTTT
few,TRBD2,TRBJ2-1,16,TRBV6-5,CASSSVLAGGNNEQFF,TGTGCCAGCAGTTCGGTACTAGCGGGGGGAAACAATGAGCAGTTCTTC
-,-,TRBJ2-2,16,TRBV7-7,CASNIRGPQRTGELFF,TGTGCCAGCAATATAAGGGGACCCCAGAGAACCGGGGAGCTGTTTTTT
-,-,TRBJ2-1,14,TRBV15,CATSRPRGENEQFF,TGTGCCACCAGCAGGCCCAGGGGGGAAAATGAGCAGTTCTTC
-,-,TRBJ1-1,11,TRBV20-1,CSASSTTEAFF,TGCAGTGCTAGTTCAACCACTGAAGCTTTCTTT
few,-,TRBJ2-7,14,TRBV7-2,CASSPDSSYNEQYF,TGTGCCAGCAGCCCGGACAGCTCCTACAATGAGCAGTACTTC
-,-,TRBJ1-5,14,TRBV10-3,CAISEASSNQPQHF,TGTGCCATCAGTGAGGCGAGTAGCAATCAGCCCCAGCATTTT
-,TRBD2,TRBJ2-3,16,TRBV4-2,CASSGRTSGNTDTQYF,TGTGCCAGCAGCGGCCGGACTAGCGGGAACACAGATACGCAGTATTTT
few,-,TRBJ1-2,13,TRBV6-5,CATSSGTPYGYTF,TGTGCCACCTCATCCGGGACGCCATATGGCTACACCTTC
-,TRBD1,TRBJ1-1,15,TRBV9,CASSPPGTANTEAFF,TGTGCCAGCAGCCCCCCGGGGACAGCGAACACTGAAGCTTTCTTT
-,-,TRBJ1-2,12,TRBV24-1,CATSDSGIGYTF,TGTGCCACCAGTGATTCCGGTATTGGCTACACCTTC
once,TRBD2,TRBJ2-5,15,TRBV27,CASTPLAGVRETQYF,TGTGCCAGCACACCCTTAGCGGGAGTTCGGGAGACCCAGTACTTC
-,TRBD2,TRBJ2-6,18,TRBV28,CASGRAGRLASGANVLTF,TGTGCCAGCGGACGCGCCGGGAGGCTTGCGTCCGGGGCCAACGTCCTGACTTTC
-,-,TRBJ1-5,15,TRBV12-3/TRBV12-4,CASSLTTEPNQPQHF,TGTGCCAGCAGTTTAACAACGGAACCCAATCAGCCCCAGCATTTT
-,-,TRBJ2-7,13,TRBV5-1,CASSETAAYEQYF,TGCGCCAGCAGCGAGACAGCCGCCTACGAGCAGTACTTC
-,-,TRBJ1-2,13,TRBV27,CASSSVAWAGYTF,TGTGCCAGCAGTTCGGTGGCTTGGGCTGGCTACACCTTC
-,TRBD2,TRBJ2-7,18,TRBV20-1,CSARGFVTSGTGNYEQYF,TGCAGTGCTAGAGGGTTTGTGACTAGCGGGACTGGAAACTACGAGCAGTACTTC
once,-,TRBJ1-4,15,TRBV5-1,CASSLEGQRNEKLFF,TGCGCCAGCAGCTTGGAAGGACAGCGAAATGAAAAACTGTTTTTT